Each of the 5 T cell receptor beta chains below was sequenced from the same sample in a study of T-cell reconstitution after alpha-beta-depleted transplantation in children. Unique molecular identifiers were built into the TCRbeta library. TCRdb recomputed calls from the PCR reads with MiXCR, one row per CDR3 protein. The sample has a few hundred thousand distinct CDR3 sequences; approximately 23% are singletons. The sample in question was PBMCs, mostly from graft donor cells, obtained 180 days after TCRalphabeta/CD19-depleted stem cell transplant. The receptors come from a male patient between 5 and 17 years old who had a stem cell transplant for acute lymphoblastic leukemia, so the T cells may come from the graft donor.

This clonotype was seen repeatedly, ten times or more. The chain combines TRBV5-1 with TRBJ2-7, with 9 bases lining up with TRBD2. Germline lookup yields CDR1 SGHRS and CDR2 YFSETQ. Trimming at V came to 4 bases and at J to 3 bases, leaving 20 bases not matched to a gene. The CDR3 loop spans 19 amino acids. The CDR3 nucleotides are TGCGCCAGCAGCCGCTCGGGGTGGCTAGCGGGACTCGCTGGCTACGAGCAGTACTTC. Residues: CASSRSGWLAGLAGYEQYF.

This clonotype was observed a few times. The chain carries TRBV5-1 and TRBJ1-2; D is unclear. Trimming shortened V by 0 bases and J by 4 bases, and 10 bases separated the two germline ends. CDR1 is SGHRS and CDR2 is YFSETQ in the germline V gene. This CDR3 comprises 14 residues. CDR3 sequence reads: CASSLGSEAYGYTF. The DNA of the CDR3 is TGCGCCAGCAGCTTGGGATCTGAGGCCTATGGCTACACCTTC. Drawing the rest from reference TRBV5-1 and TRBJ1-2, the complete variable domain is KAGVTQTPRYLIKTRGQQVTLSCSPISGHRSVSWYQQTPGQGLQFLFEYFSETQRNKGNFPGRFSGRQFSNSRSEMNVSTLELGDSALYLCASSLGSEAYGYTFGSGTRLTVV.

This clonotype was recorded a few times. V is TRBV10-3 and J is TRBJ1-1, with D possibly being TRBD1 (6 bases). CDR3 size: 14 residues. V lost 4 bases to trimming and J lost 1 base, with 10 bases between them. From germline, CDR1 is ENHRY and CDR2 SYGVKD. This CDR3 reads CAISVNRENTEAFF. The CDR3 bases are TGTGCCATCAGTGTTAACAGGGAGAACACTGAAGCTTTCTTT.

This rearrangement joins TRBV6-5 to TRBJ2-1; tentative D call: TRBD2 (6 bases). V was cut by 2 bases and J by 7 bases, with 15 bases left in between. Germline-derived CDR1 and CDR2 are MNHEY and SVGAGI. The CDR3 runs to 15 residues. Here the CDR3 DNA reads TGTGCCAGCAGTTACATCGCGGGATGGGTAAATGAGCAGTTCTTC. Translated: CASSYIAGWVNEQFF.

The rearrangement uses TRBV7-9 and TRBJ2-2, with 7 nucleotides matching TRBD2. The junction had 11 bases not matched to a gene; V was cut back by 5 bases and J by 2 bases. The CDR3 totals 17 residues. CDR1 is SEHNR and CDR2 is FQNEAQ in the germline V gene (reference sequence). CDR3 sequence reads: CASSPPELAPNTGELFF. The DNA of the CDR3 is TGTGCCAGCAGCCCGCCCGAACTAGCGCCAAACACCGGGGAGCTGTTTTTT.